Following are 19 T cell receptor beta chains from one sample sequenced in a study of beta chain features in type 1 diabetes. Every isolated RNA sample was fully reverse transcribed, so sequencing captured expressed TCRB transcripts. TCRdb's copy holds only in-frame clones and misses some; the assay was immunoSEQ multiplex PCR. The sample lists hundreds of thousands of clones, 10% to 15% occurring once. The study, taken as a whole, reports: Type 1 diabetes patients had moderately but significantly shorter TCRB CDR3s in all four CD4+ subsets.

These receptors are not linked to any known antigen. Sequencing was carried out using naive CD4+ T cells from blood. The source of these receptors is a man between 18 and 29 years old with type 1 diabetes.

There are a few counts of this clone. V is TRBV6-1 and J is TRBJ2-7, with a possible D match to TRBD1 (6 bases). V lost 6 bases and J 4 bases, leaving 10 bases between the germline ends. This CDR3 region has 12 residues. Germline CDR1 and CDR2: MNHNS and SASEGT. DNA of the CDR3: TGTGCCAGCAGCGACAGGTTGTACGAGCAGTACTTC. Translation: CASSDRLYEQYF.

The V and J genes are TRBV6-1 and TRBJ2-4; D is unresolved. V lost 3 bases, J lost 0 bases, and 6 bases lay in between. CDR1 and CDR2 (germline): MNHNS, SASEGT. This CDR3 spans 14 amino acids. The CDR3 loop reads CASSELLAKNIQYF. The DNA of the CDR3 is TGTGCCAGCAGTGAGCTCCTAGCCAAAAACATTCAGTACTTC.

This clone was counted between two and nine times. This chain uses TRBV7-9 with TRBJ1-2, with D tentatively TRBD1 (5 bases). The germline V gene encodes CDR1 SEHNR and CDR2 FQNEAQ (reference sequence). V lost 5 bases, J lost 1 base, and 14 bases lay in between. This CDR3 is 15 amino acids long. The CDR3 DNA reads as TGTGCCAGCAGCCAAGGGACGGAGATTAACTATGGCTACACCTTC. Its protein product is CASSQGTEINYGYTF.

The chain joins TRBV30 to TRBJ1-1, with 7 bases matching TRBD1. The V and J ends lost 5 bases and 0 bases, in that order; junction bases with no gene match: 6. The CDR3 spans 14 residues. CDR1 and CDR2 (germline): GTSNPN, SVGIG (reference sequence). The CDR3 is CAWSLGQLNTEAFF. In DNA form, the CDR3 reads TGTGCCTGGTCCCTGGGACAGCTGAACACTGAAGCTTTCTTT.

The V call is TRBV18, the J call TRBJ1-5; 9 bases are a match to TRBD1. Germline loops: CDR1 KGHSH, CDR2 LQKENI. V shed 3 bases, J shed 7 bases, and the junction held 7 bases outside the gene matches. This CDR3 spans 15 amino acids. The CDR3 here is CASSPIQGAGQPQHF. CDR3 DNA sequence: TGTGCCAGCTCACCCATACAGGGGGCGGGCCAGCCCCAGCATTTT.

The chain has TRBV2 and TRBJ1-5; a weak D match, TRBD1 (6 bases). The length of the CDR3 is 14 residues. The germline gives CDR1 SNHLY, CDR2 FYNNEI. Trimming stripped 2 bases from V and 1 base from J, with 6 bases between. The chain's CDR3 is CASSEQGSNQPQHF. The CDR3 DNA reads TGTGCCAGCAGTGAACAGGGGAGCAATCAGCCCCAGCATTTT.

This clone was counted only a few times. Other DNA variants within this sample encode the same CDR3. Here the CDR3 reads CASSLSETQYF. CDR3 DNA sequence: TGCGCCAGCAGCTTGAGCGAGACCCAGTACTTC. The rearrangement joins TRBV5-1 to TRBJ2-5, with no clear D. The CDR3 consists of 11 residues. V was pared by 1 base and J by 5 bases, with 3 bases between. CDR1 and CDR2 from the germline V gene are SGHRS and YFSETQ.

This clone has more than one count but fewer than ten. J is TRBJ1-3 and V is TRBV28; no definite D call. Germline V lookup: CDR1 MDHEN, CDR2 SYDVKM. CDR3 length: 14 residues. The germline V and J ends were trimmed by 7 bases and 0 bases, with 10 bases remaining between them. In DNA, the CDR3 is TGTGCCAGCATTCTTGACGTCTCTGGAAACACCATATATTTT. Translating gives CASILDVSGNTIYF.

This clone has a handful of counts. The chain carries TRBV28 and TRBJ2-7; TRBD1 matches at 7 bases. With 3 bases clipped from V and 3 bases from J, the junction kept 8 bases outside the gene matches. Germline assignment: CDR1 MDHEN and CDR2 SYDVKM. The CDR3 length is 15 residues. CDR3 in amino acids: CASSLGDRTNYEQYF. The CDR3 coding sequence is TGTGCCAGCAGTTTGGGGGACAGAACCAACTACGAGCAGTACTTC.

CDR3 nucleotides: TGTGCCAGCAGTGGGTTGAGTCAGCCCCAGCATTTT. It translates to CASSGLSQPQHF. The chain has TRBV6-1 and TRBJ1-5; the D is unclear. CDR1 and CDR2 (germline): MNHNS, SASEGT. The CDR3 loop spans 12 amino acids. The ends were cut back, 4 bases at V and 6 bases at J, with 7 bases in the middle.

This clone was seen only a few times. The V call is TRBV19, the J call TRBJ1-1; no firm D call. Germline CDR1 reads LNHDA; CDR2 reads SQIVND (reference sequence). This CDR3 contains 13 residues. Between the trimmed V and J ends, which lost 3 bases and 11 bases, there was a span of 16 bases. This CDR3 is CASSMSGVVEAFF. In DNA, the CDR3 is TGTGCCAGTAGTATGTCCGGGGTGGTGGAGGCTTTCTTT.

The chain couples TRBV27 to TRBJ1-1; D uncertain. V lost 5 bases and J 3 bases, leaving 10 bases between the germline ends. This CDR3 spans 13 amino acids. CDR1 is MNHEY, CDR2 SMNVEV, per germline (reference sequence). CDR3 sequence (DNA): TGTGCCAGCAGTCACGTATGGGACACTGAAGCTTTCTTT. Amino acids: CASSHVWDTEAFF.

This clone was observed a few times. Germline is not matched at one junction end, which may reflect a read error. The chain employs TRBV7-9 and TRBJ2-3; TRBD2 agrees at 7 bases. CDR3 length equals 12 residues. Germline CDR1 is SEHNR and CDR2 is FQNEAQ (reference sequence). The CDR3 DNA sequence: TGTGCCAGCAGCTTAGTAGAGACTAGCCAGGATTTT. Translating gives CASSLVETSQDF.

V is TRBV27 and J is TRBJ2-5; 9 nucleotides line up with TRBD2. The CDR3 runs 15 residues. Germline CDR1 is MNHEY and CDR2 is SMNVEV (reference sequence). V trimming: 4 bases; J trimming: 3 bases; junction bases outside the gene matches: 6. The CDR3 DNA is TGTGCCAGCAGTTCCCTCGGCGGGGGGGAAGAGACCCAGTACTTC. This gives the protein CASSSLGGGEETQYF.

The rearrangement joins TRBV4-1 to TRBJ1-2; D remains ambiguous. The germline gives CDR1 MGHRA, CDR2 YSYEKL. CDR3 length: 15 amino acids. V lost 0 bases and J lost 1, with 9 bases in between. In DNA form, the CDR3 reads TGCGCCAGCAGCCAAGATCCGACAAGTAACTATGGCTACACCTTC. Translating it yields CASSQDPTSNYGYTF.

This clone has just a few counts. The J gene is TRBJ1-6, the V gene TRBV6-5; tentative D call: TRBD1 (5 bases). The germline V gene has CDR1 MNHEY and CDR2 SVGAGI. V was pared by 6 bases and J by 10 bases, with 16 bases between. This CDR3 is built from 14 residues. Written as DNA, the CDR3 is TGTGCCAGCAGCAGCAGGGAGTTGCGGTCACCCCTCCACTTT. Protein sequence: CASSSRELRSPLHF.

This clone was seen a handful of times. The rearrangement joins TRBV28 to TRBJ1-6; 9 positions agree with TRBD1. V shed 3 bases and J 7 bases; nucleotides not matched to a gene: 7. The CDR3 consists of 16 residues. Germline CDR1 reads MDHEN; CDR2 reads SYDVKM. The CDR3 region has the DNA TGTGCCAGCAGTTTCCCCTTCGGGACAGGGAATTCACCCCTCCACTTT. Its protein product is CASSFPFGTGNSPLHF.

This clone was detected only a few times. This rearrangement joins TRBV18 to TRBJ2-5; the match to TRBD2 covers 8 bases. Trimming at V came to 2 bases and at J to 2 bases, leaving 7 bases not matched to a gene. The CDR3 is 16 amino acids. From germline, CDR1 is KGHSH and CDR2 LQKENI. CDR3 amino acids: CASSPVASGHQETQYF. The DNA of the CDR3 is TGTGCCAGCTCACCAGTGGCTAGCGGGCATCAAGAGACCCAGTACTTC.

The chain links TRBV28 to TRBJ2-1; 8 bases match TRBD1. Germline CDR1 is MDHEN and CDR2 is SYDVKM. Losses at the gene ends were 11 bases for V and 7 bases for J; bases not matched to a gene: 10. The CDR3 spans 13 residues. The CDR3 DNA follows: TGTGCCGGGGGTGGACAGGGATGGAATGAGCAGTTCTTC. This codes for CAGGGQGWNEQFF.